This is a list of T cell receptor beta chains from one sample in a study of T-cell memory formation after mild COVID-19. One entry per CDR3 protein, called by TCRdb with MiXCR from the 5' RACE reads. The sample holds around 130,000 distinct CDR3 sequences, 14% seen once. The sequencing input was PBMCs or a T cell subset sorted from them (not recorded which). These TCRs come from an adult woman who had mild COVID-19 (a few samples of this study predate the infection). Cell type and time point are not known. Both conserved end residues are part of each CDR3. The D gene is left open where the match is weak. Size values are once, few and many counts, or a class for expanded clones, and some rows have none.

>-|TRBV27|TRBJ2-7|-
CASSLGSGGTYEQYF
TGTGCCAGCAGTTTAGGATCAGGGGGGACCTACGAGCAGTACTTC
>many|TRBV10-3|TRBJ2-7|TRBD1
CAISAPGQGLYEQYF
TGTGCCATCAGCGCACCGGGACAGGGACTGTACGAGCAGTACTTC
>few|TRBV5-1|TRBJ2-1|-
CASSSGGYNEQFF
TGCGCCAGCAGCTCTGGGGGGTACAATGAGCAGTTCTTC
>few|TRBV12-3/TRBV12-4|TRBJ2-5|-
CASSPRAGRGETQYF
TGTGCCAGCAGTCCGCGTGCAGGCCGAGGGGAGACCCAGTACTTC
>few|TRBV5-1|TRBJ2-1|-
CASSLGSQRENEQFF
TGCGCCAGCAGCTTGGGTTCGCAAAGGGAAAATGAGCAGTTCTTC
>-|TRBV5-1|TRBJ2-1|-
CASSRMGGNEQFF
TGCGCCAGCAGCAGGATGGGGGGAAATGAGCAGTTCTTC
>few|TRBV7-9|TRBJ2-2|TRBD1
CASSLGQHGELFF
TGTGCCAGCAGCTTGGGACAGCACGGGGAGCTGTTTTTT
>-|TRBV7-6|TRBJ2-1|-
CASSFVGAPLNEQFF
TGTGCCAGCAGCTTTGTGGGAGCCCCCCTGAATGAGCAGTTCTTC
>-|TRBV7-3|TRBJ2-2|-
CASSLIGGELFF
TGTGCCAGCAGCTTAATAGGCGGGGAGCTGTTTTTT
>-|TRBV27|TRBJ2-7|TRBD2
CASSVRTSGSSEQYF
TGTGCCAGCAGCGTAAGGACTAGCGGGAGTTCCGAGCAGTACTTC
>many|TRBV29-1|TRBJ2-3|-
CSVGQNSDTQYF
TGCAGCGTCGGACAAAATTCAGATACGCAGTATTTT
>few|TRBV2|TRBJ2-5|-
CASRDYRVTRAETQYF
TGTGCCAGCAGAGACTACCGGGTCACAAGGGCAGAGACCCAGTACTTC
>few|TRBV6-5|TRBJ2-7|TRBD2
CASSYYGGAYEQYF
TGTGCCAGCAGTTATTACGGGGGGGCCTACGAGCAGTACTTC
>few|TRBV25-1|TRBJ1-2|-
CASTGGEYDYGYTF
TGTGCCAGCACCGGGGGGGAGTACGACTATGGCTACACCTTC
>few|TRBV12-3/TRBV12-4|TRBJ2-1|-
CASSLGRANEQFF
TGTGCCAGCAGTTTGGGGCGAGCCAATGAGCAGTTCTTC
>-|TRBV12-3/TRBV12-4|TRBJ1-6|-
CASSPGTGNSPLHF
TGTGCCAGCAGTCCTGGGACGGGGAATTCACCCCTCCACTTT
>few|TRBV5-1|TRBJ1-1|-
CASSLSVRGGNTEAFF
TGCGCCAGCAGCTTGTCCGTGAGGGGGGGGAACACTGAAGCTTTCTTT
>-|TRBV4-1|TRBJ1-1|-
CASSVFLGRPQNTEAFF
TGCGCCAGCAGCGTTTTCTTAGGTCGGCCGCAGAACACTGAAGCTTTCTTT
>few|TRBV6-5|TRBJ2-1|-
CASSLSRSYNEQFF
TGTGCCAGCAGCCTCTCCCGGTCCTACAATGAGCAGTTCTTC
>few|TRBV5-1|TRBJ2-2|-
CASSLRGANTGELFF
TGCGCCAGCAGCTTGAGAGGCGCAAACACCGGGGAGCTGTTTTTT
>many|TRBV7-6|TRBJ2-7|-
CASSSPDVADSYEQYF
TGTGCCAGCAGCTCCCCCGACGTCGCCGACTCCTACGAGCAGTACTTC
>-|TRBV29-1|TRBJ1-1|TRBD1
CSARQGAEAFF
TGCAGCGCCCGACAGGGGGCTGAAGCTTTCTTT
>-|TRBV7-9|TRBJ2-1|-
CASRNTDSPYNEQFF
TGTGCCAGCAGGAATACAGACTCTCCCTACAATGAGCAGTTCTTC
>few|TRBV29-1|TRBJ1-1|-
CSVVVGGRGTEAFF
TGCAGCGTGGTCGTGGGGGGACGAGGGACTGAAGCTTTCTTT
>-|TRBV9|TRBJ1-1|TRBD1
CASSVVGQGAWEAFF
TGTGCCAGCAGCGTAGTGGGACAGGGAGCTTGGGAAGCTTTCTTT
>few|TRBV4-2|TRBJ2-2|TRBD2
CASSPLAGGSNTGELFF
TGTGCCAGCAGCCCCCTAGCGGGGGGGTCGAACACCGGGGAGCTGTTTTTT
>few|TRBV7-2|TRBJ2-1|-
CASSLALGARGVYNEQFF
TGTGCCAGCAGCTTAGCGCTAGGGGCTAGGGGGGTCTACAATGAGCAGTTCTTC
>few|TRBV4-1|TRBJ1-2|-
CASSLRAHSGANYGYTF
TGCGCCAGCAGCCTTAGGGCTCATAGTGGGGCGAACTATGGCTACACCTTC
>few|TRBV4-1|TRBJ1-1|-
CASSQAGDEAFF
TGCGCCAGCAGCCAAGCGGGGGATGAAGCTTTCTTT
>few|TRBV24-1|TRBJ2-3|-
CATSEPLLWGTQYF
TGTGCCACCAGTGAACCCCTTCTTTGGGGTACGCAGTATTTT
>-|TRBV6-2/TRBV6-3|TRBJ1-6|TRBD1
CASSNGQVPSPLHF
TGTGCCAGCAGTAACGGACAGGTTCCTTCACCCCTCCACTTT
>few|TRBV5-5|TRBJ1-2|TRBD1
CASSPDRVFGYTF
TGTGCCAGCAGCCCGGACAGGGTTTTTGGCTACACCTTC
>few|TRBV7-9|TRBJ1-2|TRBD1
CASSLGQGADYGYTF
TGTGCCAGCAGCTTAGGACAGGGGGCAGACTATGGCTACACCTTC
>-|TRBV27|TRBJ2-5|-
CASSLYQGGGETQYF
TGTGCCAGCAGTTTATACCAGGGCGGAGGCGAGACCCAGTACTTC
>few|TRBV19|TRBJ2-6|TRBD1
CASSRPSDRGGSGANVLTF
TGTGCCAGTAGTAGACCCTCGGACAGGGGAGGCTCTGGGGCCAACGTCCTGACTTTC
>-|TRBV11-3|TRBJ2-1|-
CASSLGPDLLYNEQFF
TGTGCCAGCAGCTTAGGGCCCGACTTATTATACAATGAGCAGTTCTTC
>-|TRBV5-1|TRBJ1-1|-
CASSLWVGDTEAFF
TGCGCCAGCAGCTTGTGGGTAGGGGACACTGAAGCTTTCTTT
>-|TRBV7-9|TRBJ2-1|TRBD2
CASSSLAGYSNEQFF
TGTGCCAGCAGCTCTCTAGCGGGGTATAGCAATGAGCAGTTCTTC
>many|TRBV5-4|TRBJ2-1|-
CASSWTDNEQFF
TGTGCCAGCAGCTGGACAGACAATGAGCAGTTCTTC
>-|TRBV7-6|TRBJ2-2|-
CASSHRVQERTGELFF
TGTGCCAGCAGCCACAGAGTGCAGGAGAGGACCGGGGAGCTGTTTTTT
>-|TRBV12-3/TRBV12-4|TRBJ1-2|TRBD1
CASSPRTGRRVGYTF
TGTGCCAGCAGTCCGCGGACAGGGAGGAGGGTTGGCTACACCTTC
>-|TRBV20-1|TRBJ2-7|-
CSAREEGSYEQYF
TGCAGTGCTAGAGAGGAGGGTTCCTACGAGCAGTACTTC
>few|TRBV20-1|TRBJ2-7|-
CSARASRLPNYEQYF
TGCAGTGCTAGAGCCTCCCGCCTCCCAAACTACGAGCAGTACTTC
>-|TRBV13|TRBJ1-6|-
CASSLGLWGSGGDSYNSPLHF
TGTGCCAGCAGCTTAGGCCTTTGGGGGAGTGGGGGCGACTCCTATAATTCACCCCTCCACTTT
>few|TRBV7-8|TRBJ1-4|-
CASSPTTGSQEKLFF
TGTGCCAGCAGCCCTACTACAGGGAGTCAAGAAAAACTGTTTTTT
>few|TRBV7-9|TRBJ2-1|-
CASSFPGYEDEQFF
TGTGCCAGCAGCTTCCCCGGTTACGAGGATGAGCAGTTCTTC
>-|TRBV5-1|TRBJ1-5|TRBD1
CASSLGGGESQPQHF
TGCGCCAGCAGCTTGGGAGGGGGCGAATCTCAGCCCCAGCATTTT
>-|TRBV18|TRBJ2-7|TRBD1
CASSGQGSQSDYEQYF
TGTGCCAGCTCGGGACAGGGCAGCCAATCCGACTACGAGCAGTACTTC
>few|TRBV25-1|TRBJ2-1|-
CASSEFKFNEQFF
TGTGCCAGCAGTGAATTCAAATTCAATGAGCAGTTCTTC
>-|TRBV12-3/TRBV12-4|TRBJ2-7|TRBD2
CASSFLAGTYEQYF
TGTGCCAGCAGTTTCCTAGCGGGGACCTACGAGCAGTACTTC
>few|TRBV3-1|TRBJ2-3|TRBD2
CASSHVDPPSGGLPDTQYF
TGTGCCAGCAGCCACGTCGACCCCCCTAGCGGAGGTTTACCAGATACGCAGTATTTT
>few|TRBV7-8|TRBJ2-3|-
CASTRNGDTQYF
TGTGCCAGCACCCGCAACGGGGATACGCAGTATTTT
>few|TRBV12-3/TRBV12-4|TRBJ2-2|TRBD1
CASRATGDTGELFF
TGTGCCAGCAGGGCAACAGGGGATACCGGGGAGCTGTTTTTT